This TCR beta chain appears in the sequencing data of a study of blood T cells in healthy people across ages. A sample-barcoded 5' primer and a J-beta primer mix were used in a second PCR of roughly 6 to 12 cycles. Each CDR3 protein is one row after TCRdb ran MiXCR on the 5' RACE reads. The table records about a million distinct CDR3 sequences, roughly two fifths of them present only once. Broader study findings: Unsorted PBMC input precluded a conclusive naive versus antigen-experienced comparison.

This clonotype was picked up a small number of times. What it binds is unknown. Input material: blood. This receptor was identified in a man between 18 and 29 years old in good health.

The CDR3 spells CASSSRAFDEKLFF. The CDR3 DNA sequence: TGTGCCAGCAGCTCCCGGGCGTTCGATGAAAAACTGTTTTTT. This chain uses TRBV7-2 with TRBJ1-4; the D is unclear. This CDR3 region has 14 residues. CDR1 and CDR2 from the germline V gene are SGHTA and FQGNSA. V was shortened by 4 bases and J by 6 bases, with 12 bases between the two germline ends.